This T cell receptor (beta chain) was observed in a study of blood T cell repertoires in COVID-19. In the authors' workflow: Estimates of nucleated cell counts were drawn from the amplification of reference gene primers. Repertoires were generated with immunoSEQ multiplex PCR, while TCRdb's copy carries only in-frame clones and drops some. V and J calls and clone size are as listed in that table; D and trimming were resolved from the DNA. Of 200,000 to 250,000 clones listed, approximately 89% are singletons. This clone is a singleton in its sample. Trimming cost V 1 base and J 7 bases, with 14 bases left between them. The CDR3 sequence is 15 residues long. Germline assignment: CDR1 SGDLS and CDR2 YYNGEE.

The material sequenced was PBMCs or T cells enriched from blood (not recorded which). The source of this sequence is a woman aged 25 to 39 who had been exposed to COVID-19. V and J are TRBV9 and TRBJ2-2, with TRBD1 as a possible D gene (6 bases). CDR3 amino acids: CASSVLTGLSGELFF. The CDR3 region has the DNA TGTGCCAGCAGCGTACTCACAGGGCTAAGCGGGGAGCTGTTTTTT.